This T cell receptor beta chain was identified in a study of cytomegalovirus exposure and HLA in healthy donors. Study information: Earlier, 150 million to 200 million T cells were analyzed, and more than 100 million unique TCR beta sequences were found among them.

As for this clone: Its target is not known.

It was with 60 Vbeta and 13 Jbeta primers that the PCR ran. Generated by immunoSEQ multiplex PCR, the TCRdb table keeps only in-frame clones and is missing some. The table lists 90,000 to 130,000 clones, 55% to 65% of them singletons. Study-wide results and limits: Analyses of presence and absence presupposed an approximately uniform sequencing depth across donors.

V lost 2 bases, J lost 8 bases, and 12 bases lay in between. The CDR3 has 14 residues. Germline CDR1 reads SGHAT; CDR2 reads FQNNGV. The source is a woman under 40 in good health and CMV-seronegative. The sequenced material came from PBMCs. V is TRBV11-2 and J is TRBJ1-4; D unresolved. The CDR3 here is CASSLSLPGEKLFF. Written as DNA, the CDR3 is TGTGCCAGCAGCTTATCCCTTCCGGGAGAAAAACTGTTTTTT.